This T cell receptor beta chain is from a study of long-term antiretroviral therapy in people with HIV. Findings and caveats of the study: Transplant donor controls retained higher diversity, though diversity increased after ART. Information on adherence to ART, viral resistance or therapy changes was unavailable.

The CDR3 is 14 residues long. CDR1 is SEHNR and CDR2 is FQNEAQ in the germline V gene (reference sequence). Trimming cost V 2 bases and J 0 bases, with 7 bases left between them. Runs used v3.0 of the immunoSEQ assay and were done at survey level. Here immunoSEQ multiplex PCR was the method, and the copy in TCRdb shows in-frame clones only, minus some. The sample yields around 13,000 clones, more than 80% seen once. This clone was detected once. Its antigen is as yet unknown. The receptor was derived from a man aged 35 to 55 with HIV. This specimen consisted of unsorted PBMCs, obtained 3.2 years before starting antiretroviral therapy. This chain uses TRBV7-9 with TRBJ1-2; no firm D call. CDR3 loop: CASSLLGSNYGYTF. DNA for the CDR3: TGTGCCAGCAGCTTATTAGGGTCTAACTATGGCTACACCTTC.